This entry lists 22 T cell receptor beta chains sequenced from one sample in a study of T cell changes during pregnancy in multiple sclerosis. Clones were sequenced by immunoSEQ multiplex PCR, and TCRdb holds only the in-frame ones, with some missing. Among tens of thousands of clones listed, about 90% were seen once. This sample comprised peripheral blood, obtained after pregnancy. The origin of the receptors is a female donor in good health, enrolled as a control in a pregnancy study.

The chain combines TRBV10-3 with TRBJ1-1; 8 nucleotides line up with TRBD1. Germline lookup yields CDR1 ENHRY and CDR2 SYGVKD. CDR3 length: 17 amino acids. V lost 2 bases and J lost 0; bases outside the gene matches: 8. This CDR3 is CAISEGGGRGLNTEAFF. In nucleotides, the CDR3 is TGTGCCATCAGTGAGGGAGGCGGCAGGGGGCTGAACACTGAAGCTTTCTTT.

The genes are TRBV5-5 and TRBJ1-5; 8 nucleotides match TRBD1. After removal of 4 bases from V and 4 bases from J, the junction contained 13 bases not matched to a gene. The germline V gene has CDR1 SGHKS and CDR2 YYEKEE (reference sequence). The CDR3 has 17 residues. The CDR3 DNA sequence: TGTGCCAGCAGCCGGGCTACCGGACAGGGTGGGAATCAGCCCCAGCATTTT. Protein sequence: CASSRATGQGGNQPQHF. Full variable domain (rest looked up from reference TRBV5-5 and TRBJ1-5): DAGVTQSPTHLIKTRGQQVTLRCSPISGHKSVSWYQQVLGQGPQFIFQYYEKEERGRGNFPDRFSARQFPNYSSELNVNALLLGDSALYLCASSRATGQGGNQPQHFGDGTRLSIL.

V is TRBV9 and J is TRBJ2-3; 13 bases are shared with TRBD2. CDR1 and CDR2 (germline): SGDLS, YYNGEE. This CDR3 comprises 16 residues. The ends lost 4 bases at V and 2 bases at J; junction bases unmatched: 4. The chain's CDR3 is CASSWGLAGITDTQYF. As DNA, the CDR3 is TGTGCCAGCAGCTGGGGACTAGCGGGGATCACAGATACGCAGTATTTT.

The V call is TRBV7-2, the J call TRBJ1-1; D gene uncertain. Germline V gene lookup returns CDR1 SGHTA and CDR2 FQGNSA. The CDR3 has 13 amino acids. With 8 bases removed from V and 0 bases from J, the gap between germline ends came to 10 bases. The CDR3 DNA sequence: TGTGCCAGCTCGACACGGATGAACACTGAAGCTTTCTTT. It yields the protein CASSTRMNTEAFF.

This clone was recorded a few times. This rearrangement joins TRBV7-9 to TRBJ1-1; 8 nucleotides agree with TRBD1. The germline CDR1 and CDR2 sequences are SEHNR and FQNEAQ (reference sequence). The CDR3 extends over 13 amino acids. V was pared by 6 bases and J by 4 bases, with 4 bases of the junction left unmatched. CDR3 coding DNA: TGTGCCAGCAGTACAGGACAGGGCACTGAAGCTTTCTTT. Encoded protein: CASSTGQGTEAFF.

This chain connects TRBV13 to TRBJ1-1, with D tentatively TRBD1 (5 bases). V was shortened by 6 bases and J by 6 bases, with 23 bases between the two germline ends. The CDR3 extends over 16 amino acids. Germline V gene data show CDR1 as PRHDT and CDR2 as FYEKMQ (reference sequence). Here the CDR3 reads CASSSPRAGIVSEAFF. DNA of the CDR3: TGTGCCAGCAGTTCCCCGCGCGCAGGGATTGTTTCTGAAGCTTTCTTT.

The chain joins TRBV9 to TRBJ2-1, with D possibly matching TRBD2 (5 bases). V lost 0 bases and J 13 bases, leaving 14 bases between the germline ends. CDR1 is SGDLS, CDR2 YYNGEE, per germline. The CDR3 has 13 amino acids. CDR3 coding DNA: TGTGCCAGCAGCGTAGTAGACGAACGGGGTCAGTTCTTC. This codes for CASSVVDERGQFF.

The chain employs TRBV5-1 and TRBJ1-5; TRBD1 agrees at 7 bases. The CDR3 totals 13 residues. Germline trimming cut 1 base from V and 6 bases from J; bases unmatched to any gene: 1. Germline-derived CDR1 and CDR2 are SGHRS and YFSETQ. For the CDR3, the DNA is TGCGCCAGCAGCTTGACAGGGGTTCAGCCCCAGCATTTT. Translated, it gives CASSLTGVQPQHF. Full variable domain (outside the CDR3, taken from reference TRBV5-1 and TRBJ1-5): KAGVTQTPRYLIKTRGQQVTLSCSPISGHRSVSWYQQTPGQGLQFLFEYFSETQRNKGNFPGRFSGRQFSNSRSEMNVSTLELGDSALYLCASSLTGVQPQHFGDGTRLSIL.

The J gene is TRBJ1-1, the V gene TRBV14, with D possibly matching TRBD1 (6 bases). V lost 2 bases to trimming and J lost 0 bases, with 10 bases between them. The germline CDR1 and CDR2 sequences are SGHDN and FVKESK. CDR3 size: 15 residues. CDR3 protein: CASSQITGLNTEAFF. In DNA form, the CDR3 reads TGTGCCAGCAGCCAAATCACAGGGTTGAACACTGAAGCTTTCTTT.

This chain connects TRBV7-9 to TRBJ2-7, with 10 nucleotides matching TRBD2. Per the germline V gene, CDR1 is SEHNR and CDR2 is FQNEAQ (reference sequence). This CDR3 is built from 15 residues. The junction had 9 bases not matched to a gene; V was cut back by 5 bases and J by 5 bases. The chain's CDR3 is CASSPPLAGAHEQYF. The CDR3 DNA reads as TGTGCCAGCAGCCCCCCCCTAGCGGGAGCCCACGAGCAGTACTTC.

J is TRBJ1-1 and V is TRBV4-1; D may be TRBD1 (6 bases). Germline assignment: CDR1 MGHRA and CDR2 YSYEKL. This CDR3 region has 15 residues. Trimming shortened V by 3 bases and J by 2 bases, and 13 bases separated the two germline ends. CDR3 residues: CASSHPDRLNTEAFF. As DNA, the CDR3 is TGCGCCAGCAGCCACCCGGACAGACTAAACACTGAAGCTTTCTTT.

CDR3 amino acids: CASGPGLAGLTDTQYF. The CDR3 nucleotides are TGTGCTAGTGGACCGGGACTAGCGGGACTCACAGATACGCAGTATTTT. The genes are TRBV12-5 and TRBJ2-3, with 13 bases that match TRBD2. Trimming took 6 bases from V and 2 from J; bases not matched to a gene: 5. Germline assignment: CDR1 LGHNT and CDR2 FRNRAP. The CDR3 loop spans 16 amino acids. The full variable domain, completed using reference TRBV12-5 and TRBJ2-3, is DARVTQTPRHKVTEMGQEVTMRCQPILGHNTVFWYRQTMMQGLELLAYFRNRAPLDDSGMPKDRFSAEMPDATLATLKIQPSEPRDSAVYFCASGPGLAGLTDTQYFGPGTRLTVL.

This chain uses TRBV6-1 with TRBJ1-2, with a weak D call TRBD1 (5 bases). CDR1 and CDR2 from the germline V gene are MNHNS and SASEGT. The CDR3 consists of 17 residues. With 1 base removed from V and 6 bases from J, the gap between germline ends came to 21 bases. The CDR3 nucleotides read TGTGCCAGCAGTGAAGTCCCTGGAGGGGCCAAAGACAATGGCTACACCTTC. As protein: CASSEVPGGAKDNGYTF.

Here the CDR3 DNA reads TGCAGTGCCGGGACTAGCGGGAGGCAGTTCTTC. Protein product: CSAGTSGRQFF. The V and J genes are TRBV20-1 and TRBJ2-1; 14 nucleotides agree with TRBD2. Trimming cost V 6 bases and J 12 bases; bases outside gene matches: 1. The germline V gene encodes CDR1 DFQATT and CDR2 SNEGSKA (reference sequence). This CDR3 is 11 amino acids long.

CDR3 sequence (DNA): TGTGCCAGTGGATTGGGACTAGCGGGGGAAGAGACCCAGTACTTC. It is translated as CASGLGLAGEETQYF. The chain recombines TRBV5-4 with TRBJ2-5, with 14 bases matching TRBD2. Losses at the gene ends were 8 bases for V and 3 bases for J; bases not matched to a gene: 6. This CDR3 has 15 amino acids. Germline CDR1 reads SGHNT; CDR2 reads YYREEE (reference sequence).

The chain uses TRBV7-2 and TRBJ2-1; 8 nucleotides agree with TRBD2. CDR1 is SGHTA, CDR2 FQGNSA, per germline. The CDR3 consists of 15 residues. V shed 4 bases and J 3 bases; nucleotides not matched to a gene: 5. In nucleotides, the CDR3 is TGTGCCAGCAGCTCCGAGCGGGAGTTCTACAATGAGCAGTTCTTC. It translates to CASSSEREFYNEQFF. Supplemented by reference TRBV7-2 and TRBJ2-1, the full variable domain reads GAGVSQSPSNKVTEKGKDVELRCDPISGHTALYWYRQSLGQGLEFLIYFQGNSAPDKSGLPSDRFSAERTGGSVSTLTIQRTQQEDSAVYLCASSSEREFYNEQFFGPGTRLTVL.

The chain employs TRBV9 and TRBJ1-1, with D perhaps TRBD1 (6 bases). Germline V lookup: CDR1 SGDLS, CDR2 YYNGEE. The CDR3 is 14 amino acids. V gave up 0 bases and J gave up 1 base, with 7 bases separating them. Written as DNA, the CDR3 is TGTGCCAGCAGCGTAGTAGGGGGGAACACTGAAGCTTTCTTT. Its protein is CASSVVGGNTEAFF.

V gene TRBV10-3 combines with J gene TRBJ1-2, with no clear D. The CDR3 consists of 14 residues. Germline CDR1 is ENHRY and CDR2 is SYGVKD. V was shortened by 9 bases and J by 5 bases, with 19 bases between the two germline ends. CDR3 residues: CAIKGDTTGYGYTF. The CDR3 nucleotides are TGTGCCATAAAGGGTGATACCACGGGGTATGGCTACACCTTC.

V is TRBV2 and J is TRBJ2-7; 11 positions match TRBD1. Germline-derived CDR1 and CDR2 are SNHLY and FYNNEI. The CDR3 consists of 14 residues. The trim removed 6 bases at V and 2 bases at J, leaving 3 bases unmatched. CDR3 coding DNA: TGTGCCAGCAGGCCGGGACAGGGGGCCTACGAGCAGTACTTC. Encoded protein: CASRPGQGAYEQYF.

The chain carries TRBV29-1 and TRBJ2-1, with 7 bases fitting TRBD1. Germline V gene lookup returns CDR1 SQVTM and CDR2 ANQGSEA. Germline trimming cut 4 bases from V and 9 bases from J; bases unmatched to any gene: 6. This CDR3 region has 12 residues. DNA for the CDR3: TGCAGCGTTGGACAGGGTCAGGCTGAGCAGTTCTTC. This encodes CSVGQGQAEQFF.

V and J are TRBV27 and TRBJ1-2; D possibly corresponds to TRBD1 (6 bases). The germline V gene encodes CDR1 MNHEY and CDR2 SMNVEV (reference sequence). The CDR3 loop spans 15 amino acids. V was clipped by 8 bases and J by 0 bases, with 16 bases between them. The CDR3 bases are TGTGCCAGCGGGACCCGGACAGATACTAACTATGGCTACACCTTC. It specifies CASGTRTDTNYGYTF.

The chain has TRBV4-1 and TRBJ1-1; D possibly corresponds to TRBD1 (5 bases). The length of the CDR3 is 15 residues. The V gene's germline CDR1 is MGHRA and CDR2 YSYEKL. Trimming removed 0 bases at V and 0 bases at J, with 8 bases between. CDR3 coding DNA: TGCGCCAGCAGCCAAGAAGGGGCCATGAACACTGAAGCTTTCTTT. Translating gives CASSQEGAMNTEAFF.